A single T cell receptor (beta chain) is shown here with its context. This clonotype showed up just a few times. What this receptor recognizes is not known. The junction departs from germline at one end; a sequencing error may be responsible. This sample stems from a study of Graves' ophthalmopathy and Graves' hyperthyroidism (dated by TCRdb to 2016 to 2019). Context from the whole study: Hyperthyroidism was considered stable if no progression to ophthalmopathy occurred within 18 months of follow-up. The study used TCR beta repertoire signatures to distinguish Graves' ophthalmopathy from Graves' hyperthyroidism and to predict progression to ophthalmopathy. A discovery set of 100 patients (under 45 ophthalmopathy, about 55 stable hyperthyroidism) was enrolled to explore V-J signatures distinguishing ophthalmopathy from hyperthyroidism. In total, approximately 140 blood samples were TCR-sequenced: approximately 42 ophthalmopathy, 75 hyperthyroidism and about 17 hyperthyroidism-to-ophthalmopathy patients. An independent validation cohort comprised around 19 hyperthyroidism patients and over 15 patients who later progressed from hyperthyroidism to ophthalmopathy. In over 5 hyperthyroidism patients, the T-cell repertoire of thyroid tissue was compared with the T-cell repertoire of blood. Once sampling was done, hyperthyroidism patients were given methimazole at a starting dose of 30 mg daily, while ophthalmopathy patients were given high-dose intravenous methylprednisolone.

Hyperthyroidism patients were newly diagnosed, with disease duration under 2 months, and aged 18 to 65 years. Anyone with other autoimmune diseases, uncontrolled infections, pregnancy or lactation was excluded from the study. Diagnosis was based on clinical symptoms, serum thyroxine, TRAb, thyroid ultrasound and orbital computed tomography. Total RNA was extracted with Trizol reagent and quality-checked on an Agilent 2100 Bioanalyzer. Overall study outcomes, separate from this receptor: No statistical method was used to predetermine the sample size, and group allocation was not hidden from the investigators. Most expanded thyroid clonotypes with a frequency above 0.001 also appeared in blood, which suggests that blood repertoires may reflect the immune response in the thyroid. Ophthalmopathy was separated from stable hyperthyroidism by the 13-signature model with about 88% sensitivity and just under 84% specificity in cross-validation and with 80%/75% in the test set. In validation, the model predicted ophthalmopathy progression with 55% to 71% sensitivity and less than 80% specificity; around twelve predicted patients were CT-confirmed with GO in a median of approximately six months.

For repertoire sequencing, the TCR beta CDR3 regions were amplified from RNA transcripts. The first round was an RT-PCR using HTBI primers with the Qiagen OneStep RT-PCR kit, and this first round was followed by a second-round multiplex PCR, then size selection and purification. The libraries underwent paired-end sequencing with 100 bp reads on an Illumina HiSeq2000. The study's own analysis went as follows. SOAPnuke was used to process the reads, throwing out any read that had adapters, had uncalled bases, had a mean Phred below 15, or lacked an exact constant-primer or identifier match. COPE v1.2.5 was used to merge the high-quality paired reads. Clonotypes were defined as unique nucleotide sequences and were aligned to IMGT TRB V, D and J references using MiTCR v1.1. Analysis was restricted to V-J combinations with a frequency above 0.0001, which covered about 99% of repertoires. For each V-J combination, a TCR clonal expansion and chaos score was defined as the ratio of F50 clonal expansion to chaos observed in the TCRdist matrix. Features were reduced by Welch's t-statistics and random forest to roughly 14 V-J combinations, which fed a naive Bayes classifier. The Morisita-Horn index was used to measure how similar the thyroid and blood repertoires were. The public reads were reprocessed in TCRdb via fastp at Q25 and MiXCR, keeping in-frame beta chains. Rows are combined by CDR3 protein, so each entry shows the most common genes and DNA. The V and J calls and clone size come from TCRdb's table, not from the authors' own analysis. The sample records roughly 1.1 million distinct CDR3 sequences, approximately 35% of which are singletons. The ten largest clones represent 8.5% to 14% of the sample.

CDR1 ENHRY and CDR2 SYGVKD are derived from the germline V gene. The CDR3 measures 14 amino acids from cysteine to phenylalanine. Only the CDR3 portion is preserved as DNA: 42 bases, with reading frame beginning at the first base. Sequenced input: peripheral blood or thyroid tissue (not recorded which). The TCR originated in an adult man with Graves' hyperthyroidism. Recombination linked TRBV10-3 to TRBJ1-5, and perhaps TRBD1 as D gene, on 5 matching bases. For the CDR3, the sequence is CAIRGQGLYQPQHF. In nucleotides, the sequence is TGTGCCATCAGGGGGCAGGGTTTATACCAGCCCCAACATTTT.